The 14 T cell receptor beta chains below were found in one sample sequenced in a study of CXCR3-negative and CXCR3-positive naive CD8 T cells. What these receptors recognize is not known. Broader study findings: Naive cells that were CXCR3-positive had more hydrophobic TRB CDR3s (compared with CXCR3-negative naive cells).

5' RACE that incorporated UMI labels was used to prepare the TRB cDNA libraries. One entry per CDR3 protein, without DNA, is what TCRdb gives after re-calling the 5' RACE reads. Its table lists some 60,000 distinct CDR3 sequences. Material: naive CXCR3+ CD8+ T cells from blood. Regarding subset: CD45RO-CCR7+CD27+CD95- naive CD8+ T cells expressing CXCR3 (TNR3+). These TCRs come from a human donor in good health. Some clones in this sample may be carry-over from other donors' samples.

The chain joins TRBV7-6 to TRBJ2-7; TCRdb's D gene call, TRBD1, goes unchecked for lack of DNA. CDR3 length: 14 residues. Germline V CDR1 and CDR2: SGHVS, FNYEAQ. Here the CDR3 reads CASSLSLTGSEQYF.

The rearrangement joins TRBV28 to TRBJ2-5; TCRdb calls TRBD1, which cannot be checked without DNA. This CDR3 contains 14 residues. Germline V gene sequence: CDR1 MDHEN, CDR2 SYDVKM. CDR3 residues: CASSLLGGQETQYF.

The rearrangement uses TRBV6-2 or TRBV6-3 and TRBJ1-1; absent DNA, TCRdb's TRBD1 call cannot be checked. Germline CDR1 and CDR2: MNHEY and SVGEGT. This CDR3 region has 14 residues. The CDR3 sequence: CASSSGQGSYEAFF.

The J gene is TRBJ2-1, the V gene TRBV7-9; with no DNA, the TCRdb D assignment of TRBD1 cannot be verified. Germline V lookup: CDR1 SEHNR, CDR2 FQNEAQ (reference sequence). The CDR3 spans 14 residues. CDR3: CASSSGRGEVEQFF.

The rearrangement uses TRBV12-3 or TRBV12-4 and TRBJ2-1; no DNA is available, so the TRBD1 call from TCRdb remains unchecked. CDR3 length equals 16 residues. The CDR3 sequence is CASRPGGGSGGDEQFF.

The CDR3 region is CASSLAGVNTEAFF. The rearrangement uses TRBV7-2 and TRBJ1-1. This CDR3 region has 14 residues. Germline V lookup: CDR1 SGHTA, CDR2 FQGNSA.

The chain has TRBV5-1 and TRBJ2-7. The CDR3 loop spans 13 amino acids. CDR1 and CDR2 (germline): SGHRS, YFSETQ. CDR3 in amino acids: CASSFHGSDEQYF. Full variable domain (missing parts from reference TRBV5-1 and TRBJ2-7): KAGVTQTPRYLIKTRGQQVTLSCSPISGHRSVSWYQQTPGQGLQFLFEYFSETQRNKGNFPGRFSGRQFSNSRSEMNVSTLELGDSALYLCASSFHGSDEQYFGPGTRLTVT.

The J gene is TRBJ2-3, the V gene TRBV6-5. The germline V gene has CDR1 MNHEY and CDR2 SVGAGI. The CDR3 totals 14 residues. CDR3 sequence: CASSYSSHTDTQYF.

The J gene is TRBJ2-7, the V gene TRBV29-1. The CDR3 contains 13 residues. Germline-derived CDR1 and CDR2 are SQVTM and ANQGSEA. The CDR3 is CSVVDRGFYEQYF.

The CDR3 sequence is CASSFEWGRSTFYEQYF. The chain links TRBV28 to TRBJ2-7; TCRdb gives TRBD1 as the D gene, but with no DNA this cannot be confirmed. This CDR3 is 17 amino acids long. Germline CDR1 reads MDHEN; CDR2 reads SYDVKM.

V and J are TRBV7-6 and TRBJ2-7. Germline V lookup: CDR1 SGHVS, CDR2 FNYEAQ. The CDR3 has 14 residues. CDR3 protein: CASSQAGGPTEQYF.

This chain uses TRBV7-9 with TRBJ1-6; TCRdb returns TRBD1, unconfirmable since there is no DNA. The CDR3 covers 17 residues. CDR1 and CDR2 from the germline V gene are SEHNR and FQNEAQ (reference sequence). This chain's CDR3 is CASSAPLQGPYNSPLHF.

The chain has TRBV6-5 and TRBJ2-1; TCRdb's D call, TRBD1, is unchecked because there is no DNA. Germline assignment: CDR1 MNHEY and CDR2 SVGAGI. This CDR3 is 13 amino acids long. CDR3 sequence: CASKPVDSNEQFF.

The chain couples TRBV27 to TRBJ2-7; TCRdb's D call, TRBD1, is unchecked because there is no DNA. This CDR3 has 15 amino acids. Germline loops: CDR1 MNHEY, CDR2 SMNVEV (reference sequence). The CDR3 region is CASSDTGVNTYEQYF.